The entry that follows covers one T cell receptor beta chain sequence. Its antigen is not known. TCRdb independently ran MiXCR on the multiplex PCR reads; one entry per CDR3 protein. The repertoire has 55,000 to 75,000 distinct CDR3 sequences, less than 50% of them found once; the top ten carry 8.4%. These data belong to a study of breast tumors, draining lymph nodes, adjacent tissues. Study-level findings and limits: Most tumor T cells seemingly derive from lymph node, then expand in tumor.

The CDR3 is 12 residues long. Trimming cost V 4 bases and J 9 bases; bases outside gene matches: 4. The sequence derives from a female donor with breast cancer. Some clones in this sample may be carry-over from other donors' samples. The J gene is TRBJ2-3, the V gene TRBV12-3 or TRBV12-4, with 7 bases lining up with TRBD2. The sample comprised breast tumor tissue. CDR3 in amino acids: CASSWGRDTQYF. Here the CDR3 DNA reads TGTGCCAGCAGTTGGGGGAGGGACACGCAGTATTTT.